The rows below give T cell receptor beta chains drawn from one sample of a study of T cells in Graves' hyperthyroidism and ophthalmopathy. MiXCR, applied by TCRdb to the multiplex PCR reads, yields one record per CDR3 protein. The sample gives approximately 600,000 distinct CDR3 sequences, around 21% of which show up once; 30% to 40% is in the top ten. Sequences were obtained from blood. These receptors came from a man aged 30 to 45 with Graves' ophthalmopathy. CDR3s include the opening cysteine and the closing phenylalanine or tryptophan. D genes are given only for firm matches. Only some rows state a clone size, as once, few, many or a class for expanded clones.

V: TRBV5-1
J: TRBJ2-1
size: once
D: TRBD1
CDR3: CASSLEDRINNEQFF
DNA: TGCGCCAGCAGCTTGGAGGACAGGATCAACAATGAGCAGTTCTTC

V: TRBV7-9
J: TRBJ1-2
size: -
D: -
CDR3: CASSGLLGGYTF
DNA: TGTGCCAGCAGTGGCCTTTTGGGGGGCTACACCTTC

V: TRBV20-1
J: TRBJ1-3
size: -
D: -
CDR3: CSAREEGSAGFNTIYF
DNA: TGCAGTGCTAGAGAGGAAGGGTCAGCCGGCTTCAACACCATATATTTT

V: TRBV5-4
J: TRBJ1-1
size: -
D: -
CDR3: CASSLGWEGSGTEAFF
DNA: TGTGCCAGCAGCTTGGGTTGGGAAGGGTCGGGGACAGAAGCTTTCTTT

V: TRBV7-2
J: TRBJ1-1
size: many
D: TRBD1
CDR3: CASRPGTGRGNTEAFF
DNA: TGTGCCAGCAGGCCCGGGACAGGGCGGGGGAACACTGAAGCTTTCTTT

V: TRBV30
J: TRBJ1-1
size: few
D: TRBD1
CDR3: CAWSVLGDSMNTEAFF
DNA: TGTGCCTGGAGTGTACTTGGGGACAGCATGAACACTGAAGCTTTCTTT

V: TRBV11-2
J: TRBJ2-7
size: many
D: -
CDR3: CASSLVRVHEQYF
DNA: TGTGCCAGCAGCTTAGTCAGGGTCCACGAGCAGTACTTC

V: TRBV19
J: TRBJ2-7
size: few
D: -
CDR3: CASSPPAGSPYEQYF
DNA: TGTGCCAGTAGTCCCCCGGCGGGGAGCCCCTACGAGCAGTACTTC

V: TRBV20-1
J: TRBJ2-2
size: -
D: TRBD2
CDR3: CSARVGGMAGELFF
DNA: TGCAGTGCTAGAGTCGGGGGGATGGCCGGGGAGCTGTTTTTT

V: TRBV20-1
J: TRBJ2-1
size: -
D: TRBD2
CDR3: CSAIHSGRKNEQFF
DNA: TGCAGTGCCATCCATAGCGGGAGGAAAAATGAGCAGTTCTTC

V: TRBV12-3/TRBV12-4
J: TRBJ2-7
size: many
D: TRBD2
CDR3: CASSLSEQGILAGGPPYEQYF
DNA: TGTGCCAGCAGTCTCTCTGAGCAGGGGATCCTAGCGGGAGGCCCCCCTTACGAGCAGTACTTC

V: TRBV9
J: TRBJ1-1
size: -
D: TRBD1
CDR3: CASSPRTGRTEAFF
DNA: TGTGCCAGCAGCCCCCGGACAGGGAGGACTGAAGCTTTCTTT

V: TRBV30
J: TRBJ1-2
size: few
D: -
CDR3: CAWSEVGGGYTF
DNA: TGTGCCTGGAGTGAGGTTGGGGGTGGCTACACCTTC

V: TRBV12-3/TRBV12-4
J: TRBJ1-1
size: many
D: -
CDR3: CASSNRTASRPLNTEAFF
DNA: TGTGCCAGCAGCAACCGAACGGCATCTCGCCCCTTGAACACTGAAGCTTTCTTT

V: TRBV27
J: TRBJ2-1
size: -
D: TRBD2
CDR3: CASGEGLYEQFF
DNA: TGTGCCAGCGGGGAGGGCCTATATGAGCAGTTCTTC

V: TRBV20-1
J: TRBJ2-3
size: -
D: -
CDR3: CSARRQLSTDTQYF
DNA: TGCAGTGCTAGGCGCCAGCTAAGCACAGATACGCAGTATTTT

V: TRBV6-2/TRBV6-3
J: TRBJ2-7
size: -
D: -
CDR3: CASSYSRQALNEQYF
DNA: TGTGCCAGCAGTTACTCCCGACAAGCCCTCAACGAGCAGTACTTC

V: TRBV11-2
J: TRBJ2-1
size: many
D: -
CDR3: CASSRGGYNEQFF
DNA: TGTGCCAGTTCCCGCGGCGGCTACAATGAGCAGTTCTTC

V: TRBV5-1
J: TRBJ2-2
size: few
D: -
CDR3: CASSSSQDVNTGELFF
DNA: TGCGCCAGCAGCTCTTCGCAGGACGTGAACACCGGGGAGCTGTTTTTT

V: TRBV7-8
J: TRBJ2-2
size: few
D: -
CDR3: CASSLASGHTGELFF
DNA: TGTGCCAGCAGCTTAGCGTCAGGGCACACCGGGGAGCTGTTTTTT

V: TRBV7-2
J: TRBJ2-7
size: -
D: -
CDR3: CASSVRDPLYEQYF
DNA: TGTGCCAGCAGCGTCCGGGACCCGTTGTACGAGCAGTACTTC

V: TRBV7-9
J: TRBJ2-3
size: few
D: TRBD2
CDR3: CASSFQTSAGSTDTQYF
DNA: TGTGCCAGCAGCTTCCAGACTAGCGCGGGGAGCACAGATACGCAGTATTTT

V: TRBV7-9
J: TRBJ2-2
size: few
D: TRBD2
CDR3: CASGGEIRTGELFF
DNA: TGTGCCAGCGGGGGGGAAATCCGCACCGGGGAGCTGTTTTTT

V: TRBV2
J: TRBJ2-7
size: few
D: -
CDR3: CASVLEGGPYEQYF
DNA: TGTGCCAGCGTCTTAGAAGGCGGACCCTACGAGCAGTACTTC

V: TRBV7-6
J: TRBJ2-1
size: -
D: -
CDR3: CASSLGRGARNEQFF
DNA: TGTGCCAGCAGCTTAGGACGGGGGGCCAGGAATGAGCAGTTCTTC

V: TRBV2
J: TRBJ2-5
size: -
D: -
CDR3: CASNAETQYF
DNA: TGTGCCAGCAATGCGGAGACCCAGTACTTC

V: TRBV3-1
J: TRBJ2-3
size: many
D: TRBD2
CDR3: CASSQPGTSGISSDTQYF
DNA: TGTGCCAGCAGCCAACCCGGGACTAGCGGGATATCTTCCGATACGCAGTATTTT

V: TRBV6-2/TRBV6-3
J: TRBJ2-7
size: few
D: TRBD2
CDR3: CASSYSNLAGSRDEQYF
DNA: TGTGCCAGCAGTTACTCCAACCTAGCGGGTTCCCGTGACGAGCAGTACTTC

V: TRBV20-1
J: TRBJ2-3
size: few
D: TRBD2
CDR3: CSARASGSFTDTQYF
DNA: TGCAGTGCTAGAGCGAGCGGGAGTTTTACAGATACGCAGTATTTT

V: TRBV28
J: TRBJ2-6
size: -
D: -
CDR3: CASSLPNTGFSGANVLTF
DNA: TGTGCCAGCAGTTTACCAAATACAGGATTCTCTGGGGCCAACGTCCTGACTTTC

V: TRBV19
J: TRBJ2-1
size: -
D: TRBD2
CDR3: CASAGGRIYNEQFF
DNA: TGTGCCAGCGCCGGCGGGAGGATTTACAATGAGCAGTTCTTC

V: TRBV14
J: TRBJ1-2
size: -
D: -
CDR3: CASSRVAHYGYTF
DNA: TGTGCCAGCAGCCGGGTAGCACACTATGGCTACACCTTC

V: TRBV28
J: TRBJ1-1
size: -
D: -
CDR3: CAGSITSKRGPEAFF
DNA: TGTGCCGGCAGTATTACCTCAAAACGGGGGCCTGAAGCTTTCTTT

V: TRBV5-1
J: TRBJ2-1
size: many
D: -
CDR3: CASSWVPEFSYNEQFF
DNA: TGCGCCAGCAGCTGGGTCCCGGAATTCTCCTACAATGAGCAGTTCTTC

V: TRBV20-1
J: TRBJ2-7
size: many
D: TRBD2
CDR3: CSASPPGASGHYEQYF
DNA: TGCAGTGCTAGCCCGCCCGGGGCTAGCGGACACTACGAGCAGTACTTC

V: TRBV7-9
J: TRBJ1-4
size: -
D: TRBD1
CDR3: CASSSLRDRDEKLFF
DNA: TGTGCCAGCAGCTCTTTACGGGACAGGGATGAAAAACTGTTTTTT

V: TRBV7-2
J: TRBJ1-1
size: few
D: -
CDR3: CASSKYSTEAFF
DNA: TGTGCCAGCAGCAAATATAGCACTGAAGCTTTCTTT

V: TRBV11-2
J: TRBJ2-5
size: many
D: -
CDR3: CASSFQGSQETQYF
DNA: TGTGCCAGCAGCTTCCAGGGTAGCCAAGAGACCCAGTACTTC

V: TRBV29-1
J: TRBJ2-1
size: -
D: TRBD2
CDR3: CSVEDWRELVNEQFF
DNA: TGCAGCGTTGAAGACTGGCGGGAGCTTGTCAATGAGCAGTTCTTC